The TCR beta chain under discussion was sequenced for a study of a mutant IDH1 vaccine in newly diagnosed glioma. Study context: Patients were pretreated with radiotherapy, temozolomide, or both, mostly both. Study-wide results and limits: Pseudoprogression apparently tracked independently of changes in top peripheral T cell clonotypes. Overall, about 92% of patients had vaccine-induced immune responses.

Only in-frame clones appear in the TCRdb table, and some are missing; sequencing was by immunoSEQ multiplex PCR. The sample yields roughly 86,000 clones, about four fifths seen once. The time point was: baseline, week 1 (first vaccination visit). The sample's treatment: pre-vaccination baseline after standard-of-care therapy. With regard to this clone: What it binds is unknown.

This TCR came from a middle-aged man with glioma. Specimen: PBMCs, collected from a glioma patient treated with radiotherapy, temozolomide or both.

The CDR3 is CAISVSGKGYTF. For the CDR3, the DNA is TGTGCCATCAGTGTGTCAGGGAAGGGCTACACCTTC. The chain carries TRBV10-3 and TRBJ1-2, with D possibly being TRBD1 (5 bases). The V end was cut by 4 bases, the J end by 8 bases, with 11 bases between. The CDR3 runs 12 residues. The germline CDR1 and CDR2 sequences are ENHRY and SYGVKD.